These 16 T cell receptor beta chains were all obtained from the same sample, sequenced in a study of Graves' ophthalmopathy and Graves' hyperthyroidism. As the template, RNA transcripts were used to amplify TCR beta CDR3 regions. First-round RT-PCR with HTBI primers preceded a second-round multiplex PCR. One entry per CDR3 protein, called by TCRdb with MiXCR from the multiplex PCR reads. The table records hundreds of thousands of distinct CDR3 sequences, approximately 40% of them present only once. Sequencing was carried out using peripheral blood. These receptor sequences come from an adult man with Graves' ophthalmopathy.

Many counts were recorded for this clonotype. The chain employs TRBV24-1 and TRBJ1-1, with D possibly being TRBD1 (6 bases). Trimming left V 7 bases short and J 1 base short, with 9 bases between. The germline gives CDR1 KGHDR, CDR2 SFDVKD. This CDR3 is built from 13 residues. CDR3 region: CATSQTGNTEAFF. The CDR3 DNA reads TGTGCCACCAGCCAGACAGGGAACACTGAAGCTTTCTTT.

The genes are TRBV2 and TRBJ2-7; TRBD2 matches at 12 bases. Unmatched junction bases numbered 5, after V lost 7 bases and J lost 4 bases. Germline V gene data show CDR1 as SNHLY and CDR2 as FYNNEI. The CDR3 spans 14 residues. CDR3 bases: TGTGCCAGCAAAACTAGCGGGGGGCGGTACGAGCAGTACTTC. Protein sequence: CASKTSGGRYEQYF.

J is TRBJ2-7 and V is TRBV11-2; D remains ambiguous. The CDR3 consists of 14 residues. Germline V gene lookup returns CDR1 SGHAT and CDR2 FQNNGV. Trimming took off 5 bases at V and 0 bases at J, with 11 bases between the two ends. The CDR3 nucleotides are TGTGCCAGCAGCCCTTCTACGAACTCCTACGAGCAGTACTTC. Protein sequence: CASSPSTNSYEQYF.

This clonotype was seen at least ten times. The chain uses TRBV7-9 and TRBJ1-1; 10 bases map to TRBD1. In germline, CDR1 is SEHNR, CDR2 FQNEAQ (reference sequence). V lost 4 bases to trimming and J lost 0 bases; unmatched junction nucleotides: 5. The CDR3 spans 16 residues. The CDR3 DNA reads TGTGCCAGCAGCTCGGGGACAGGGGCCGTGAACACTGAAGCTTTCTTT. Its translation is CASSSGTGAVNTEAFF.

About this clonotype itself: A much bigger clone sits one base away, suggesting this may be a read error. The chain combines TRBV29-1 with TRBJ1-1; a weak D match, TRBD1 (5 bases). The CDR3 length is 12 residues. Germline V gene sequence: CDR1 SQVTM, CDR2 ANQGSEA. The CDR3 nucleotides read TGCAGCGTTGATGGGACGTCTGCGGAAGCTTCCTTT. Translating it yields CSVDGTSAEASF.

The gene calls are TRBV19 and TRBJ2-7, with TRBD1 matching over 8 bases. From germline, CDR1 is LNHDA and CDR2 SQIVND (reference sequence). Trimming removed 9 bases from V and 5 bases from J; junction bases left unmatched: 9. This CDR3 comprises 13 residues. CDR3 nucleotides: TGTGCCAGCAGCTTACAGGGGGAAGACGAGCAGTACTTC. Its protein product is CASSLQGEDEQYF.

The chain employs TRBV29-1 and TRBJ2-5; D perhaps matches TRBD2 (6 bases). V dropped 0 bases and J dropped 5 bases, with 16 bases sitting between them. The CDR3 is 15 residues long. Germline values: CDR1 SQVTM, CDR2 ANQGSEA. Here the CDR3 DNA reads TGCAGCGTTGAAGATCGGGGAGGCGGCGGGGAGACCCAGTACTTC. This translates into CSVEDRGGGGETQYF.

Notes on this clonotype: The final CDR3 position lacks the conserved phenylalanine or tryptophan, pointing to a likely read error. It is unclear where the CDR3 begins or ends on the DNA, so no DNA is shown, and the CDR3 is as TCRdb lists it. This chain links TRBV15 with TRBJ1-2; the D call TRBD1 from the table was never checked on the DNA. The V gene's germline CDR1 is LNHNV and CDR2 YYDKDF (reference sequence). The CDR3 totals 12 residues, both ends included. The CDR3: CATSRDRDGNTI.

This clonotype has at least ten counts. The chain combines TRBV7-2 with TRBJ1-1, with 8 bases matching TRBD1. CDR1 and CDR2 from the germline V gene are SGHTA and FQGNSA. J was trimmed by 4 bases and V by 3 bases; bases with no gene match: 7. This CDR3 is 15 amino acids long. Here the CDR3 DNA reads TGTGCCAGCAGCTTCGGGGACAGGCTGGGCACTGAAGCTTTCTTT. Protein: CASSFGDRLGTEAFF.

This clonotype has a count of ten or more. The V and J genes are TRBV19 and TRBJ1-6; maybe TRBD1 (5 bases). Germline lookup yields CDR1 LNHDA and CDR2 SQIVND (reference sequence). The CDR3 is 13 residues long. Trimming removed 5 bases from V and 10 bases from J, with 12 bases in between. This chain's CDR3 is CASSPRDRSPLHF. The CDR3 DNA reads as TGTGCCAGTAGTCCCAGGGATCGGTCACCCCTCCACTTT. Variable domain in full (rest from reference TRBV19 and TRBJ1-6): DGGITQSPKYLFRKEGQNVTLSCEQNLNHDAMYWYRQDPGQGLRLIYYSQIVNDFQKGDIAEGYSVSREKKESFPLTVTSAQKNPTAFYLCASSPRDRSPLHFGNGTRLTVT.

CDR3 amino acids: CSYGGLGYTF. CDR3 nucleotides: TGCAGCTATGGGGGGCTTGGCTACACCTTC. The J gene is TRBJ1-2, the V gene TRBV29-1; the D gene is possibly TRBD1 (6 bases). V was trimmed by 8 bases and J by 7 bases, leaving 11 bases between them. The CDR3 is 10 amino acids. The germline V gene encodes CDR1 SQVTM and CDR2 ANQGSEA.

A remark on this clonotype: Since the CDR3 does not end with the conserved phenylalanine or tryptophan, this likely comes from a read error. The chain recombines TRBV25-1 with TRBJ2-7; D tentatively reads TRBD1 or TRBD2 (5 bases each). The CDR3 has 15 residues. Between the trimmed V and J ends, which lost 7 bases and 1 base, there was a span of 17 bases. Germline V gives CDR1 MGHDK, CDR2 SYGVNS. CDR3 sequence (DNA): TGTGCCAGCATCCGGGATGAGCAGGGTTCCTACGAGCAGTACCTC. Translating gives CASIRDEQGSYEQYL.

The chain couples TRBV29-1 to TRBJ1-1; no clear D gene. Trimming pared 2 bases from V and 0 bases from J, leaving 10 bases between. The CDR3 length is 14 residues. Germline-derived CDR1 and CDR2 are SQVTM and ANQGSEA. CDR3 amino acids: CSVERDNMNTEAFF. The CDR3 DNA reads TGCAGCGTTGAAAGAGACAATATGAACACTGAAGCTTTCTTT.

Concerning this clonotype: One end of the junction fails to match germline, which may point to a read error. CDR3 loop: CASSHGATNEKLLF. CDR3 nucleotides: TGTGCCAGCAGCCACGGTGCAACTAATGAAAAACTGCTTTTT. The chain couples TRBV7-9 to TRBJ1-4; D is unresolved. The CDR3 has 14 amino acids. Germline assignment: CDR1 SEHNR and CDR2 FQNEAQ (reference sequence).

The chain couples TRBV12-3 or TRBV12-4 to TRBJ1-5, with D tentatively TRBD1 (5 bases). V was pared by 3 bases and J by 7 bases, with 13 bases between. The CDR3 is made up of 14 amino acids. CDR3 sequence reads: CASSFAGREQPQHF. Here the CDR3 DNA reads TGTGCCAGCAGTTTTGCAGGGAGGGAGCAGCCCCAGCATTTT.

Only a few counts were recorded for this clonotype. The V and J genes are TRBV20-1 and TRBJ2-5; D is uncertain. Per germline, CDR1 DFQATT and CDR2 SNEGSKA (reference sequence). The CDR3 consists of 14 residues. Trimming cost V 0 bases and J 5 bases, with 13 bases left between them. DNA of the CDR3: TGCAGTGCTAGAGATGGCGCGTATCCCGAGACCCAGTACTTC. It encodes CSARDGAYPETQYF.